A selection of T cell receptor beta chains follows, all from one sample in a study of T cell responses to AZD1222 COVID-19 vaccine. The protocol was immunoSEQ multiplex PCR, while the TCRdb copy is restricted to in-frame clones and leaves out a portion. The repertoire holds about 150,000 clones, with 85% to 95% as singletons. Specimen: peripheral blood, collected on day 0 of AZD1222 vaccination. The receptor set was obtained from an adult in good health. The CDR3 runs from the conserved cysteine through the conserved F or W. A D gene is named only where the DNA matches it firmly. Rows may omit the clone size; those that give it use once, few, many or a size class.

CDR3 protein	CDR3 DNA	D gene	V gene	J gene	clone size
CASSEVAGNTIYF	TGTGCCAGCAGTGAGGTAGCTGGAAACACCATATATTTT	NA	TRBV6-1	TRBJ1-3	once
CASGTNTGELFF	TGTGCCAGCGGGACGAACACCGGGGAGCTGTTTTTT	NA	TRBV6-4	TRBJ2-2	NA
CASSFSGLADHSYNEQFF	TGTGCCAGCAGCTTCTCGGGACTAGCGGATCACTCCTACAATGAGCAGTTCTTC	TRBD2	TRBV7-8	TRBJ2-1	NA
CASSSHEGNEQFF	TGTGCCAGCAGTTCCCATGAGGGCAATGAGCAGTTCTTC	NA	TRBV2	TRBJ2-1	NA
CASSEATVGETQYF	TGTGCCAGCAGTGAAGCGACAGTAGGAGAGACCCAGTACTTC	NA	TRBV6-1	TRBJ2-5	NA
CASSSRTDRADTQYF	TGTGCCAGCAGCTCCCGTACGGACAGGGCAGATACGCAGTATTTT	TRBD1	TRBV7-9	TRBJ2-3	NA
CASSPDGDTEAFF	TGTGCCAGCAGCCCGGACGGGGACACTGAAGCTTTCTTT	NA	TRBV7-9	TRBJ1-1	NA
CASSAAGGQETQYF	TGTGCCAGCAGTGCGGCGGGGGGGCAAGAGACCCAGTACTTC	TRBD2	TRBV6-4	TRBJ2-5	NA
CAWSVLTEYEQYF	TGTGCCTGGAGTGTATTGACAGAATACGAGCAGTACTTC	NA	TRBV30	TRBJ2-7	NA
CSLKPGTSGQETQYF	TGCAGCCTGAAACCCGGGACTAGCGGCCAAGAGACCCAGTACTTC	TRBD2	TRBV29-1	TRBJ2-5	NA
CASSFQGDRGIDTQYF	TGTGCCAGCAGTTTTCAGGGGGACAGGGGGATAGATACGCAGTATTTT	TRBD1	TRBV28	TRBJ2-3	NA
CASSLGLGQENYGYTF	TGCGCCAGCAGCTTGGGGCTCGGACAGGAAAACTATGGCTACACCTTC	TRBD1	TRBV5-1	TRBJ1-2	NA
CASSHYRAPGETQYF	TGTGCCAGCAGCCACTACCGGGCCCCAGGGGAGACCCAGTACTTC	NA	TRBV14	TRBJ2-5	NA
CASRDGGGDTGELFF	TGTGCCAGCAGAGACGGAGGGGGCGACACCGGGGAGCTGTTTTTT	NA	TRBV11-3	TRBJ2-2	NA
CASSPRRDRGNNEQFF	TGTGCCAGCAGCCCCCGCCGGGACAGGGGGAACAATGAGCAGTTCTTC	TRBD1	TRBV11-2	TRBJ2-1	NA
CASSSRGYDEKLFF	TGTGCCAGCAGCTCCAGGGGCTATGATGAAAAACTGTTTTTT	NA	TRBV3-1/TRBV3-2	TRBJ1-4	NA
CASSPWGGPLAKNIQYF	TGTGCCAGCAGCCCGTGGGGGGGTCCCTTAGCCAAAAACATTCAGTACTTC	TRBD2	TRBV7-2	TRBJ2-4	NA
CATSREDLSVGSGNTIYF	TGTGCCACCAGCAGAGAGGACCTTTCAGTGGGCTCTGGAAACACCATATATTTT	NA	TRBV15	TRBJ1-3	NA
CASSPTTGPILGNTQYF	TGCGCCAGCAGCCCAACGACAGGACCAATTTTAGGAAATACGCAGTATTTT	NA	TRBV5-1	TRBJ2-3	NA
CASTPTGGWGNQPQHF	TGTGCCAGCACCCCGACAGGGGGCTGGGGCAATCAGCCCCAGCATTTT	TRBD1	TRBV6-2/TRBV6-3	TRBJ1-5	NA
CASSDSGPRTEAFF	TGCGCCAGCAGCGACTCGGGACCCAGGACTGAAGCTTTCTTT	NA	TRBV5-1	TRBJ1-1	NA
CASSFHRDRGRYGYTF	TGTGCCAGCAGCTTTCACCGGGACAGGGGACGCTATGGCTACACCTTC	TRBD1	TRBV5-8	TRBJ1-2	once
CASSMEGLTDTQYF	TGTGCCAGTAGTATGGAAGGGCTCACAGATACGCAGTATTTT	NA	TRBV19	TRBJ2-3	NA
CSAAGRTAYEQYF	TGCAGCGCTGCTGGACGGACGGCCTACGAGCAGTACTTC	NA	TRBV29-1	TRBJ2-7	NA
CASSSDRTSSYEQYF	TGTGCCAGCAGTTCGGACAGGACTAGCTCCTACGAGCAGTACTTC	NA	TRBV6-2/TRBV6-3	TRBJ2-7	once
CASSETLSNQPQHF	TGTGCCAGCAGTGAAACTCTTAGCAATCAGCCCCAGCATTTT	NA	TRBV2	TRBJ1-5	once
CASSLQGLGNQPQHF	TGTGCCAGCAGTTTACAGGGTTTAGGGAATCAGCCCCAGCATTTT	NA	TRBV6-5	TRBJ1-5	once
CASSDSGRGHLFF	TGTGCCAGCAGTGACTCGGGGAGGGGGCACCTGTTTTTT	NA	TRBV6-4	TRBJ2-2	NA
CASSLTRGRSTEAFF	TGTGCCAGCAGCCTAACGAGGGGGCGAAGCACTGAAGCTTTCTTT	TRBD1	TRBV4-2	TRBJ1-1	NA
CASSTSGGAFDEQYF	TGTGCCAGCAGCACCAGCGGGGGGGCCTTCGACGAGCAGTACTTC	TRBD2	TRBV4-2	TRBJ2-7	NA
CAGVDRGLYYGYTF	TGTGCCGGAGTGGACAGGGGGCTTTACTATGGCTACACCTTC	TRBD1	TRBV27	TRBJ1-2	few
CASSTQDPKAYGYTF	TGTGCCAGCAGCACCCAGGACCCGAAGGCCTATGGCTACACCTTC	NA	TRBV28	TRBJ1-2	NA
CAWSRPGTYGYTF	TGTGCCTGGAGTCGCCCAGGTACCTATGGCTACACCTTC	NA	TRBV30	TRBJ1-2	NA
CAWSTSGPYEQYF	TGTGCCTGGTCTACTAGCGGACCCTACGAGCAGTACTTC	TRBD2	TRBV30	TRBJ2-7	once
CASSQATRWTSNTGELFF	TGTGCCAGCAGCCAAGCCACCCGGTGGACTTCGAACACCGGGGAGCTGTTTTTT	NA	TRBV3-1/TRBV3-2	TRBJ2-2	NA
CASSPTRRRSSNYGYTF	TGTGCCAGCAGCCCGACGAGACGGAGATCTTCTAACTATGGCTACACCTTC	NA	TRBV3-1/TRBV3-2	TRBJ1-2	once
CASTIDTKNIQYF	TGTGCCAGCACCATAGACACCAAAAACATTCAGTACTTC	NA	TRBV2	TRBJ2-4	once
CASSLGQGIDTGELFF	TGTGCCAGCAGCTTAGGCCAGGGGATCGACACCGGGGAGCTGTTTTTT	NA	TRBV7-6	TRBJ2-2	once
CASSQLGDNIQYF	TGTGCCAGCAGCCAACTAGGGGACAACATTCAGTACTTC	NA	TRBV4-2	TRBJ2-4	NA
CASSLAGEVYYGYTF	TGTGCCAGCAGCTTAGCAGGGGAGGTTTACTATGGCTACACCTTC	NA	TRBV13	TRBJ1-2	NA
CASSRTGDGELFF	TGTGCCAGCTCAAGGACAGGGGACGGGGAGCTGTTTTTT	TRBD1	TRBV18	TRBJ2-2	NA
CATALQGNSNQPQHF	TGTGCCACTGCCCTACAGGGAAATAGCAATCAGCCCCAGCATTTT	NA	TRBV2	TRBJ1-5	NA
CASSQAPGARPQHF	TGTGCCAGCAGCCAAGCCCCAGGTGCGCGGCCCCAGCATTTT	NA	TRBV3-1/TRBV3-2	TRBJ1-5	NA
CASSSPERGGTHEQYF	TGTGCCAGCAGTTCCCCCGAACGAGGGGGAACCCACGAGCAGTACTTC	NA	TRBV6-2/TRBV6-3	TRBJ2-7	few
CASSLEAGGNTEAFF	TGTGCCAGCAGCTTAGAGGCAGGGGGGAACACTGAAGCTTTCTTT	TRBD1	TRBV11-2	TRBJ1-1	NA
CASSLNRRGYEQYF	TGTGCCAGCAGCCTAAACCGCCGCGGCTACGAGCAGTACTTC	NA	TRBV13	TRBJ2-7	NA
CASSPFDRGRMNTEAFF	TGTGCCAGCTCACCCTTCGACAGGGGACGGATGAACACTGAAGCTTTCTTT	TRBD1	TRBV18	TRBJ1-1	NA
CASSRQREGYTF	TGTGCCAGCTCACGACAAAGGGAGGGCTACACCTTC	NA	TRBV18	TRBJ1-2	NA
CASSTGDTEAFF	TGTGCCAGTAGTACAGGGGACACTGAAGCTTTCTTT	NA	TRBV19	TRBJ1-1	NA
CAISEFLAASHEQYF	TGTGCCATCAGTGAATTCCTAGCGGCCTCCCACGAGCAGTACTTC	TRBD2	TRBV10-3	TRBJ2-7	NA
CASSPTRGTGPYNSPLHF	TGCGCCAGCAGCCCCACAAGGGGGACAGGTCCTTATAATTCACCCCTCCACTTT	TRBD1	TRBV4-1	TRBJ1-6	NA
CAISESGHYEQYF	TGTGCCATCAGTGAGTCGGGACACTACGAGCAGTACTTC	NA	TRBV10-3	TRBJ2-7	NA
CASSSTVNYGYTF	TGTGCCAGCAGCTCGACGGTAAACTATGGCTACACCTTC	NA	TRBV9	TRBJ1-2	few
CASSRSPRLVDEQYF	TGTGCCAGCAGCCGCTCCCCTCGACTAGTGGACGAGCAGTACTTC	NA	TRBV13	TRBJ2-7	NA